The sequence of this T cell receptor beta chain was determined in a study of CD8 T cells in ankylosing spondylitis. Generation of TCR beta libraries employed quantitative 5'-RACE incorporating molecular barcodes. TCRdb redid the calling of the 5' RACE reads with MiXCR, one entry per CDR3 protein. The sample yields approximately 260,000 distinct CDR3 sequences, over 8.5% seen once. Trimming shortened V by 0 bases and J by 3 bases, and 13 bases separated the two germline ends. The CDR3 runs 15 residues. The V gene's germline CDR1 is SGHDT and CDR2 YYEEEE. This clonotype showed up just a few times. What was sequenced was blood, either unsorted or a sorted T cell fraction (not recorded which). The chain couples TRBV5-6 to TRBJ2-7; D could derive from TRBD1 or TRBD2 (5 bases each). The clonotype originates from a male donor with ankylosing spondylitis or in good health (not recorded which). The DNA for the CDR3 is TGTGCCAGCAGCTTGGTTCCTCAGGGAGACTACGAGCAGTACTTC. Protein sequence: CASSLVPQGDYEQYF.